The 2 T cell receptor beta chains below were found in one sample sequenced in a study of spatial heterogeneity in lung cancer (dated by TCRdb to the late 2010s). Libraries were made using 5' RACE. Instrument used: NextSeq 500. TCRdb applied fastp at Q25 and MiXCR to the public reads, then kept only in-frame beta chains. Rows matching on CDR3 protein sequence are summarized as one entry with the most common DNA and genes. This sample gives fewer than 150,000 distinct CDR3 sequences in total; 11% of them show up just once. The leading ten clones occupy about 24% of the sample. In the paper's terms, the time point label means: blood at routine non-recurrence follow-up after resection. Source: PBMCs, taken at follow-up. These receptors all stem from a female donor with early-stage non-small cell lung cancer.

This clonotype was recorded many times. CDR3 sequence reads: CSASRGQGNEKLFF. The CDR3 nucleotides are TGCAGTGCTAGCCGGGGACAGGGGAACGAAAAACTGTTTTTT. The rearrangement links TRBV20-1 to TRBJ1-4, with 10 nucleotides matching TRBD1. The V gene end was trimmed by 3 bases and the J gene end by 8 bases; junction bases not matched to a gene: 6. The CDR3 totals 14 residues. Germline V gene sequence: CDR1 DFQATT, CDR2 SNEGSKA (reference sequence).

This clonotype is a singleton in its sample. The chain combines TRBV7-9 with TRBJ2-5; TRBD2 matches at 11 bases. Germline CDR1 is SEHNR and CDR2 is FQNEAQ (reference sequence). The ends lost 6 bases at V and 1 base at J; junction bases unmatched: 10. This CDR3 has 17 amino acids. CDR3 sequence (DNA): TGTGCCAGCAGGTCCGGGACTAGCGGACGGCTCCAAGAGACCCAGTACTTC. This encodes CASRSGTSGRLQETQYF.